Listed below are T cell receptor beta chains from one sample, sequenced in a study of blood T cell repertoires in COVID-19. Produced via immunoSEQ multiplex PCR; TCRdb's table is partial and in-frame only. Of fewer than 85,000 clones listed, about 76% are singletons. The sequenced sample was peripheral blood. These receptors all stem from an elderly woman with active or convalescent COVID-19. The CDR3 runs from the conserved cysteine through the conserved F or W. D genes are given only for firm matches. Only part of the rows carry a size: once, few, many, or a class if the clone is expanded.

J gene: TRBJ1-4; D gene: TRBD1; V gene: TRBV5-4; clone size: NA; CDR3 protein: CASSAWTGEKLFF; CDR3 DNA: TGTGCCAGCAGCGCCTGGACAGGAGAAAAACTGTTTTTT
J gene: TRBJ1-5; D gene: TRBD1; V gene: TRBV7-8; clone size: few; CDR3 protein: CASSPRRGTGGKQSNQPQHF; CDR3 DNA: TGTGCCAGCAGCCCCCGACGAGGGACAGGGGGAAAACAGAGCAATCAGCCCCAGCATTTT
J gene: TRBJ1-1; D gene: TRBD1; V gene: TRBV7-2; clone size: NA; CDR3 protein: CASSLSQGAMGTEAFF; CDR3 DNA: TGTGCCAGCAGCTTATCGCAGGGGGCCATGGGCACTGAAGCTTTCTTT
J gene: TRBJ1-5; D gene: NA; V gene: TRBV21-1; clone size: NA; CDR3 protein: CASSNCDQPQHF; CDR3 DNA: TGTGCCAGCAGCAACTGTGATCAGCCCCAGCATTTT
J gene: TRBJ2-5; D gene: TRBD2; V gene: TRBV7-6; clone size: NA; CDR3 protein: CASSHGLAGVEEETQYF; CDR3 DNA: TGTGCCAGCAGCCACGGACTAGCGGGGGTTGAAGAGGAGACCCAGTACTTC
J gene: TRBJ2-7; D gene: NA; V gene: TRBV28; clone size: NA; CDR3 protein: CASSSASAYFARHYEQYF; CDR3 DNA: TGTGCCAGCAGTTCCGCTAGCGCATATTTCGCCCGCCACTACGAGCAGTACTTC
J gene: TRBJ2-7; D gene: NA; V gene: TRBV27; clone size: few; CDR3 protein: CASSSGYWQYF; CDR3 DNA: TGTGCCAGCAGTTCAGGGTATTGGCAGTACTTC
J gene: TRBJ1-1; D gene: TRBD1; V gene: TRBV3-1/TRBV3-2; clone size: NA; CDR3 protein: CASSLTGQRAFF; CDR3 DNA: TGTGCCAGCAGCCTGACGGGACAGAGGGCTTTCTTT
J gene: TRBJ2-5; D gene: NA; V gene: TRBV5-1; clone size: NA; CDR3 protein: CASSLMGQSQETQYF; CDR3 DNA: TGCGCCAGCAGCTTGATGGGCCAAAGCCAAGAGACCCAGTACTTC
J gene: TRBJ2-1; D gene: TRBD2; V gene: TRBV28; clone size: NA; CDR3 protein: CASGYISGGLDEQFF; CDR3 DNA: TGTGCCAGCGGATACATTAGCGGGGGGCTCGATGAGCAGTTCTTC
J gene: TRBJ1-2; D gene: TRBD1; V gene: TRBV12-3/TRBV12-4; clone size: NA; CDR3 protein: CASRQTGTYGYTF; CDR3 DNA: TGTGCCAGCAGACAGACAGGGACTTATGGCTACACCTTC
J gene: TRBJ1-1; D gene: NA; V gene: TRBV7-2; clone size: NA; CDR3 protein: CASSSEPNTEAFF; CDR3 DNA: TGTGCCAGCAGCTCAGAACCGAACACTGAAGCTTTCTTT
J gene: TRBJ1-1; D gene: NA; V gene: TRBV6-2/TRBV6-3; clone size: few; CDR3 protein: CASSYLGGSTEAFF; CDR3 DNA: TGTGCCAGCAGTTACTTGGGGGGGAGCACTGAAGCTTTCTTT
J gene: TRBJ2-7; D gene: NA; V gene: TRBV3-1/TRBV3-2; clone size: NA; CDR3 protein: CASSQDSTLPYEQYF; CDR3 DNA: TGTGCCAGCAGCCAAGATTCCACTCTTCCCTACGAGCAGTACTTC
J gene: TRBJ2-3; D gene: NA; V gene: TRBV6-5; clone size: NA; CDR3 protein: CASSWTGEADTQYF; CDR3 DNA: TGTGCCAGCAGTTGGACGGGGGAGGCGGATACGCAGTATTTT
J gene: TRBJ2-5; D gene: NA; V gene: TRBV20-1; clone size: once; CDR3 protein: CSASMAETQYF; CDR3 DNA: TGCAGTGCCTCAATGGCTGAGACCCAGTACTTC
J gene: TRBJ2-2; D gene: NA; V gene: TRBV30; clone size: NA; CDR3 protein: CAWSGGVKGGELFF; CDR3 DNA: TGTGCCTGGAGTGGGGGGGTCAAGGGAGGGGAGCTGTTTTTT
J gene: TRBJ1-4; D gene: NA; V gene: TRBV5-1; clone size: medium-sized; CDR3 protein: CASRLDSSDEKLFF; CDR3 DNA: TGCGCCAGCAGACTGGACAGTTCTGATGAAAAACTGTTTTTT
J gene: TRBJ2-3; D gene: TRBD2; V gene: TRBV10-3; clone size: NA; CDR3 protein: CAIRTSGGTTDTQYF; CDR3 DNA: TGTGCCATCAGGACTAGCGGGGGGACCACAGATACGCAGTATTTT
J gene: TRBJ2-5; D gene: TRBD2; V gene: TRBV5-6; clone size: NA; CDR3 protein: CASSLRTSGGRYQETQYF; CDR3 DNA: TGTGCCAGCAGCCTTAGGACTAGCGGGGGCAGGTACCAAGAGACCCAGTACTTC
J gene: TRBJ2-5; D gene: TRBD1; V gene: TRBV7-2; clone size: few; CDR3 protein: CASSLGTGWQETQYF; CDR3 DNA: TGTGCCAGCAGCTTGGGGACAGGTTGGCAAGAGACCCAGTACTTC
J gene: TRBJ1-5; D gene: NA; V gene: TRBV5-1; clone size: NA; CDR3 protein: CASSPGGGAGNQPQHF; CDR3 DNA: TGCGCCAGCAGCCCAGGTGGGGGGGCCGGCAATCAGCCCCAGCATTTT
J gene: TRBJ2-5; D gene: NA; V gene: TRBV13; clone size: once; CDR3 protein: CASSETTGRREETQYF; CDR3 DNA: TGTGCCAGCAGCGAAACTACAGGGCGCAGGGAAGAGACCCAGTACTTC
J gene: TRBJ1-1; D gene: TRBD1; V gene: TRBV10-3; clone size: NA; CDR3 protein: CAISERNQGATEAFF; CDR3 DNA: TGTGCCATCAGTGAAAGGAATCAGGGGGCCACTGAAGCTTTCTTT
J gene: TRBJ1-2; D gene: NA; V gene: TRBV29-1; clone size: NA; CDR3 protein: CSVEAVDSGYTF; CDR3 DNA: TGCAGCGTTGAAGCTGTGGACAGTGGCTACACCTTC
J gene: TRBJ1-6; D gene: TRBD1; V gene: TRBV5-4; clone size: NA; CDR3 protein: CASSLEQGLDPPLHF; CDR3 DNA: TGTGCCAGCAGCCTGGAACAGGGGCTTGATCCACCCCTCCACTTT
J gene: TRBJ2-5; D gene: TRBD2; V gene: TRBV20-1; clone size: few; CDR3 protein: CSASVTSGGAGQETQYF; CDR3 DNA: TGCAGTGCTAGTGTGACTAGCGGGGGGGCAGGGCAAGAGACCCAGTACTTC
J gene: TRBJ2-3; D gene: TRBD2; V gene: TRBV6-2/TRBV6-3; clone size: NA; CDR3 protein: CASSPGTSVFDTDTQYF; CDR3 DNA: TGTGCCAGCAGCCCCGGGACTAGCGTGTTCGACACAGATACGCAGTATTTT
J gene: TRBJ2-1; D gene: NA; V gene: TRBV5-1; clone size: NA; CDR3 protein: CASSSEAQVSSYNEQFF; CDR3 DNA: TGCGCCAGCAGCTCGGAGGCCCAGGTCAGCTCCTACAATGAGCAGTTCTTC
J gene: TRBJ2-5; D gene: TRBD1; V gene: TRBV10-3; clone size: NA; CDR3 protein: CAIRNEGARETQYF; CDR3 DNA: TGTGCCATCAGAAACGAGGGGGCGCGGGAGACCCAGTACTTC
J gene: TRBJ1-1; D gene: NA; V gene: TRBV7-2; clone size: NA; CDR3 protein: CASSRDRTFEAFF; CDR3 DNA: TGTGCCAGCAGCCGAGACAGAACCTTTGAAGCTTTCTTT
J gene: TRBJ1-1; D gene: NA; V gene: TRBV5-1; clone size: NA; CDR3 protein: CASSGTGRTEAFF; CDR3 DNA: TGCGCCAGCAGCGGCACAGGGCGCACTGAAGCTTTCTTT
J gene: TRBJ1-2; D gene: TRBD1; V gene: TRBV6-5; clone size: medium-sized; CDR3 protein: CASSGTGGYGYTF; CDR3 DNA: TGTGCCAGCAGCGGGACAGGGGGCTATGGCTACACCTTC